These 21 T cell receptor beta chains came from one sample sequenced in a study of control samples from healthy donors and cancer patients. Method: immunoSEQ multiplex PCR; TCRdb's copy keeps in-frame clones and lacks some. The sample has about 120,000 clones, around 88% seen once; the top ten hold 3.4%. Sequencing used blood. The receptors here all came from a man aged 40-50 years in good health.

The chain employs TRBV6-5 and TRBJ1-1, with 8 positions matching TRBD1. The CDR3 is 14 residues long. Germline CDR1 reads MNHEY; CDR2 reads SVGAGI. The junction had 9 bases not matched to a gene; V was cut back by 4 bases and J by 8 bases. CDR3 sequence (DNA): TGTGCCAGCAGTTCCAGACAGGGGTTGGCGGAAGCTTTCTTT. Translation: CASSSRQGLAEAFF.

The chain links TRBV29-1 to TRBJ1-2; maybe TRBD1 (6 bases). The length of the CDR3 is 12 residues. Trimming took off 5 bases at V and 4 bases at J, with 11 bases between the two ends. CDR1 and CDR2 (germline): SQVTM, ANQGSEA. The CDR3: CSVYRAGYGYTF. CDR3 nucleotide sequence: TGCAGCGTTTACAGGGCAGGCTATGGCTACACCTTC.

The chain carries TRBV5-1 and TRBJ2-3; 15 bases align to TRBD2. Germline V lookup: CDR1 SGHRS, CDR2 YFSETQ. The CDR3 is made up of 17 amino acids. After removal of 3 bases from V and 0 bases from J, the junction contained 2 bases not matched to a gene. CDR3 protein: CASSSGTSGGSTDTQYF. CDR3 DNA: TGCGCCAGCAGCTCCGGGACTAGCGGGGGGAGCACAGATACGCAGTATTTT. The full variable domain, in which reference TRBV5-1 and TRBJ2-3 provide the parts outside the CDR3, is KAGVTQTPRYLIKTRGQQVTLSCSPISGHRSVSWYQQTPGQGLQFLFEYFSETQRNKGNFPGRFSGRQFSNSRSEMNVSTLELGDSALYLCASSSGTSGGSTDTQYFGPGTRLTVL.

The V call is TRBV25-1, the J call TRBJ1-1; D is unresolved. CDR1 is MGHDK and CDR2 is SYGVNS in the germline V gene. The CDR3 spans 14 residues. V lost 0 bases and J 4 bases, leaving 9 bases between the germline ends. The CDR3 bases are TGTGCCAGCAGTGAATACCAAGAAGGCACTGAAGCTTTCTTT. Translation: CASSEYQEGTEAFF.

In nucleotides, the CDR3 is TGTGCCAGCAGCGTAGTTTCTAGCGGGGGAACCGGGGAGCTGTTTTTT. Residues: CASSVVSSGGTGELFF. This chain links TRBV9 with TRBJ2-2; 10 bases map to TRBD2. CDR1 SGDLS and CDR2 YYNGEE come from the germline V gene. The CDR3 is 16 amino acids. The J segment lost 5 bases and the V segment lost 0 bases, leaving 4 bases of the junction unmatched.

This clone was counted a few times. V and J are TRBV6-4 and TRBJ2-3, with a weak D call TRBD2 (5 bases). The germline V gene encodes CDR1 MRHNA and CDR2 SNTAGT. The CDR3 is 14 residues long. The ends were cut back, 3 bases at V and 1 base at J, with 8 bases in the middle. Here the CDR3 reads CASSEGAGTDTQYF. The CDR3 coding sequence is TGTGCCAGCAGTGAAGGAGCGGGCACAGATACGCAGTATTTT.

The rearrangement uses TRBV30 and TRBJ1-2, with D possibly matching TRBD1 (5 bases). This CDR3 is 12 amino acids long. Trimming left V 3 bases short and J 7 bases short, with 12 bases between. The germline V gene has CDR1 GTSNPN and CDR2 SVGIG (reference sequence). The CDR3 sequence: CAWSGTAGGYTF. CDR3 bases: TGTGCCTGGAGCGGGACCGCGGGTGGCTACACCTTC.

The V and J genes are TRBV25-1 and TRBJ1-5; D remains unclear. Germline CDR1 MGHDK, CDR2 SYGVNS. The CDR3 spans 15 residues. V was cut by 10 bases and J by 4 bases, with 20 bases left in between. The CDR3 spells CATSGPPLRNQPQHF. CDR3 sequence (DNA): TGTGCCACCTCTGGTCCTCCTCTAAGAAATCAGCCCCAGCATTTT.

CDR3: CAWSIDSSGNTIYF. The CDR3 nucleotides are TGTGCCTGGAGTATTGACAGCTCTGGAAACACCATATATTTT. The J gene is TRBJ1-3, the V gene TRBV30; tentatively, D is TRBD1 (5 bases). This CDR3 spans 14 amino acids. CDR1 GTSNPN and CDR2 SVGIG come from the germline V gene (reference sequence). Trimming took off 2 bases at V and 0 bases at J, with 8 bases between the two ends.

This clone was detected once. The chain combines TRBV7-8 with TRBJ2-5; 13 bases fit TRBD2. CDR1 and CDR2 (germline): SGHVS, FQNEAQ. Unmatched junction bases numbered 7, after V lost 4 bases and J lost 5 bases. The CDR3 sequence is 16 residues long. CDR3 DNA: TGTGCCAGCAGCTGGAGGACTAGCGGGGGAGTGGAGACCCAGTACTTC. Protein: CASSWRTSGGVETQYF.

This clone came up once. The V gene is TRBV28, the J gene TRBJ2-6; tentatively, D is TRBD1 (6 bases). Germline CDR1 MDHEN, CDR2 SYDVKM. Trimming took 6 bases from V and 2 from J, leaving 14 bases between them. The CDR3 runs 16 residues. The CDR3 here is CASSPQGGPGANVLTF. The CDR3 nucleotides are TGTGCCAGCAGCCCGCAAGGGGGACCTGGGGCCAACGTCCTGACTTTC.

The V gene is TRBV13, the J gene TRBJ2-1; TRBD2 agrees at 10 bases. Germline CDR1 reads PRHDT; CDR2 reads FYEKMQ (reference sequence). This CDR3 is built from 14 residues. V gave up 6 bases and J gave up 7 bases; unmatched junction bases: 6. CDR3 loop: CASRSPGLANEQFF. As DNA, the CDR3 is TGTGCCAGCAGATCTCCGGGACTAGCGAATGAGCAGTTCTTC.

The rearrangement joins TRBV27 to TRBJ1-1, with 8 bases identical to TRBD1. Germline V gene lookup returns CDR1 MNHEY and CDR2 SMNVEV (reference sequence). J lost 1 base, V lost 5 bases, and 6 bases had no gene match. This CDR3 is 15 amino acids long. CDR3 nucleotide sequence: TGTGCCAGCAGTCCCCGGACAGGGTGGAACACTGAAGCTTTCTTT. Protein product: CASSPRTGWNTEAFF.

This chain uses TRBV7-9 with TRBJ1-2; 7 bases agree with TRBD1. The CDR3 totals 14 residues. The V and J ends lost 4 bases and 2 bases, in that order; junction bases with no gene match: 4. Per the germline V gene, CDR1 is SEHNR and CDR2 is FQNEAQ (reference sequence). CDR3 protein: CASSSLGQNYGYTF. CDR3 sequence (DNA): TGTGCCAGCAGCTCGCTGGGACAGAACTATGGCTACACCTTC. Filled out from reference TRBV7-9 and TRBJ1-2, the complete variable domain reads DTGVSQNPRHKITKRGQNVTFRCDPISEHNRLYWYRQTLGQGPEFLTYFQNEAQLEKSRLLSDRFSAERPKGSFSTLEIQRTEQGDSAMYLCASSSLGQNYGYTFGSGTRLTVV.

This clone was picked up many times. The chain recombines TRBV18 with TRBJ2-7, with D maybe TRBD2 (5 bases). With 0 bases removed from V and 7 bases from J, the gap between germline ends came to 13 bases. The CDR3 extends over 14 amino acids. The germline CDR1 and CDR2 sequences are KGHSH and LQKENI. The CDR3 loop is CASSPPIHTREQYF. For the CDR3, the DNA is TGTGCCAGCTCACCACCTATCCATACTAGGGAGCAGTACTTC. The entire variable domain, with the rest obtained from reference TRBV18 and TRBJ2-7, is as follows: NAGVMQNPRHLVRRRGQEARLRCSPMKGHSHVYWYRQLPEEGLKFMVYLQKENIIDESGMPKERFSAEFPKEGPSILRIQQVVRGDSAAYFCASSPPIHTREQYFGPGTRLTVT.

The chain links TRBV3-1 (or the pseudogene TRBV3-2) to TRBJ2-7; 7 bases fit TRBD1. CDR3 length: 13 amino acids. CDR1 LGHDT and CDR2 YNNKEL come from the germline V gene (reference sequence). Trimming cost V 6 bases and J 2 bases; bases outside gene matches: 4. DNA of the CDR3: TGTGCCAGCAGTCGACAGGGAACCTACGAGCAGTACTTC. It yields the protein CASSRQGTYEQYF.

The chain combines TRBV10-1 with TRBJ2-3; 8 nucleotides line up with TRBD2. V lost 0 bases to trimming and J lost 0 bases; unmatched junction nucleotides: 5. This CDR3 has 17 residues. Germline CDR1 and CDR2: WNHNN and SYGVQD (reference sequence). The CDR3 here is CASSESGAGESTDTQYF. CDR3 in DNA: TGCGCCAGCAGTGAGTCAGGAGCGGGGGAGAGCACAGATACGCAGTATTTT.

This clone was counted a few times. The rearrangement joins TRBV10-2 to TRBJ2-7, with D unresolved. The germline CDR1 and CDR2 sequences are WSHSY and SAAADI. The CDR3 loop spans 11 amino acids. Trimming cost V 6 bases and J 2 bases, with 5 bases left between them. The CDR3 DNA follows: TGCGCCAGCAGGACGACCTACGAGCAGTACTTC. Residues: CASRTTYEQYF.

This sequence joins TRBV7-2 and TRBJ2-3, with TRBD2 matching over 11 bases. Germline CDR1 is SGHTA and CDR2 is FQGNSA. This CDR3 has 16 amino acids. V shed 2 bases, J shed 5 bases, and the junction held 6 bases outside the gene matches. CDR3 sequence reads: CASSLFSGGAGDTQYF. CDR3 DNA: TGTGCCAGCAGCTTATTTAGCGGGGGGGCCGGAGATACGCAGTATTTT.

The V and J genes are TRBV7-9 and TRBJ2-2; TRBD1 matches at 9 bases. In germline, CDR1 is SEHNR, CDR2 FQNEAQ (reference sequence). The CDR3 totals 17 residues. V lost 5 bases and J lost 0; bases outside the gene matches: 7. CDR3 nucleotide sequence: TGTGCCAGCAGCCCAACCCGACAGGGGGCGAACACCGGGGAGCTGTTTTTT. It encodes CASSPTRQGANTGELFF.

This chain joins TRBV6-1 and TRBJ1-2; 9 positions agree with TRBD1. This CDR3 contains 16 residues. V gave up 3 bases and J gave up 6 bases; unmatched junction bases: 11. CDR1 is MNHNS, CDR2 SASEGT, per germline. The DNA of the CDR3 is TGTGCCAGCAGTGACCGGGGGACAGGGAAAGAGAATGGCTACACCTTC. This translates into CASSDRGTGKENGYTF.